A selection of T cell receptor beta chains follows, all from one sample in a study of cytotoxic CD8 clonotypes in ibrutinib-treated CLL. TCRdb keeps only in-frame clones here, not all; method: immunoSEQ multiplex PCR. The sample holds about 200,000 clones; over 55% are singletons and the top ten take 10% to 15%. Sequenced here: PBMCs, sampled after 24 months of ibrutinib treatment. The receptors derive from a human donor with chronic lymphocytic leukemia. Each CDR3 is given with its conserved first and last residue. D genes are given only for firm matches. Part of the rows lack a size; the others show once, few, many or a class for expanded clones.

TRBJ2-7 TRBV5-4 few 12 - TGTGCCAGCAGCTCGAACTGGGGCGAGCAGTACTTC CASSSNWGEQYF
TRBJ2-7 TRBV7-2 - 15 TRBD2 TGTGCCAGCAGCTTGTTAGCGGGAGGGGGTTACGAGCAGTACTTC CASSLLAGGGYEQYF
TRBJ2-3 TRBV2 - 13 - TGTGCCAGCCAGACAGGATACACAGATACGCAGTATTTT CASQTGYTDTQYF
TRBJ2-3 TRBV7-9 - 17 TRBD2 TGTGCCAGCAGCTCTCCACCGACTAGCGGGAACACAGATACGCAGTATTTT CASSSPPTSGNTDTQYF
TRBJ2-5 TRBV28 - 15 - TGTGCCAGCAGCGTGACCCGAGGAGGGGTAGAGACCCAGTACTTC CASSVTRGGVETQYF
TRBJ2-1 TRBV5-1 - 14 - TGCGCCAGCAAGGACGCGCAATCCACCGATGAGCAGTTCTTC CASKDAQSTDEQFF
TRBJ2-7 TRBV9 - 13 TRBD2 TGTGCCAGCAGCCCCCCTAGCGGGAAAGAGCAGTACTTC CASSPPSGKEQYF
TRBJ1-2 TRBV11-2 - 13 - TGTGCCAGCAGCCCTGCTCGGGGCTATGGCTACACCTTC CASSPARGYGYTF
TRBJ1-3 TRBV5-1 - 13 - TGCGCCAGCAGCAGGGGCTTTGGAAACACCATATATTTT CASSRGFGNTIYF
TRBJ2-3 TRBV5-1 - 15 TRBD1 TGCGCCAGCAGCTCGGGACAGATAGGACTAGATACGCAGTATTTT CASSSGQIGLDTQYF
TRBJ2-5 TRBV18 - 14 - TGTGCCAGCTCACCAGGGAGGAGCCAAGAGACCCAGTACTTC CASSPGRSQETQYF
TRBJ2-1 TRBV27 few 15 - TGTGCCAGCAGTCGACTCCGACCGGCCTACAATGAGCAGTTCTTC CASSRLRPAYNEQFF
TRBJ2-2 TRBV12-2 - 19 - TGTGCAAGTCGCTCCTGTCCGGCGGCGGGAGGGCCTAAATCCGGGGAGCTGTTTTTT CASRSCPAAGGPKSGELFF
TRBJ1-5 TRBV30 few 12 TRBD1 TGTGCTGCGTCACAGGGGGTTCAGCCCCAGCATTTT CAASQGVQPQHF
TRBJ1-3 TRBV19 - 13 - TGTGCCAGTCCCGGTTTGTCTGGAAACACCATATATTTT CASPGLSGNTIYF
TRBJ1-2 TRBV28 - 13 TRBD1 TGTGCCAGCAGACCACAGGGGAACTATGGCTACACCTTC CASRPQGNYGYTF
TRBJ1-3 TRBV9 - 18 - TGTGCCAGCAGCGTAGACAGACAAACGACGTACTCTGGAAACACCATATATTTT CASSVDRQTTYSGNTIYF
TRBJ2-1 TRBV7-3 - 15 TRBD1 TGTGCCAGCAGACCGACAGGGGGCGCGTACAATGAGCAGTTCTTC CASRPTGGAYNEQFF
TRBJ2-3 TRBV28 - 16 TRBD2 TGTGCCAGCAGTTCACCAGGACTAGCTAGCACAGATACGCAGTATTTT CASSSPGLASTDTQYF
TRBJ2-7 TRBV4-1 - 14 TRBD1 TGCGCCAGCAGCCAAATTCGGACAGGGCCCGAGCAGTACTTC CASSQIRTGPEQYF
TRBJ2-1 TRBV11-2 - 16 TRBD2 TGTGCCAGCAGCTCAGGGACTAGCGGGATGAACAATGAGCAGTTCTTC CASSSGTSGMNNEQFF
TRBJ2-1 TRBV7-2 - 15 - TGTGCCAGCAGCTCCCCATCCCGGTCGTTCCGTGAGCAGTTCTTC CASSSPSRSFREQFF
TRBJ1-1 TRBV18 - 13 - TGTGCCAGCTTGAACCGACTGAACACTGAAGCTTTCTTT CASLNRLNTEAFF
TRBJ1-1 TRBV7-2 - 13 - TGTGCCAGCAGCCAGGACACGGGGGGGATGTTGTTCTTT CASSQDTGGMLFF
TRBJ2-7 TRBV4-3 once 15 - TGCGCCAGCAGCCAGAGGACATCGATCTCCTACGAGCAGTACTTC CASSQRTSISYEQYF
TRBJ2-5 TRBV2 - 14 - TGTGCCAGCAGTGATCGGACTAAACAAGAGACCCAGTACTTC CASSDRTKQETQYF
TRBJ2-3 TRBV25-1 - 14 - TGTGCCAGCAGTGAATGGGTAGCGACAGATACGCAGTATTTT CASSEWVATDTQYF
TRBJ2-7 TRBV27 few 16 TRBD1 TGTGCCAGCAGTAGCATAGGGACAGAACCCACCCACGAGCAGTACTTC CASSSIGTEPTHEQYF